The 7 T cell receptor beta chains in this list originate from one sample, sequenced in a study of post-analysis software for immune sequencing data. The study's findings and limits: Five TRBV segments appeared more often in patients than in controls, and TRBV5-6, TRBV5-1 and TRBV20-1 were among these.

The antigens these receptors bind are not known. Unique molecular identifiers were carried by the TCR beta cDNA libraries. TCRdb re-derived calls from the PCR reads in MiXCR, one entry per CDR3 protein. The sample includes 750,000 to 900,000 distinct CDR3 sequences, about 45% of them seen just once. Sequencing was done on a sample of blood. Receptors originate from a girl aged 10 to 17 with multiple sclerosis.

The count of this clonotype is one. The chain uses TRBV20-1 and TRBJ1-1; D gene ambiguous. The V gene's germline CDR1 is DFQATT and CDR2 SNEGSKA (reference sequence). The CDR3 consists of 15 residues. Trimming took 0 bases from V and 1 from J, leaving 12 bases between them. CDR3 in DNA: TGCAGTGCTAGAGATCCTCTTCAGGCGAACACTGAAGCTTTCTTT. Its protein is CSARDPLQANTEAFF.

The chain links TRBV15 to TRBJ2-2; 11 nucleotides align to TRBD2. CDR1 and CDR2 (germline): LNHNV, YYDKDF (reference sequence). This CDR3 is built from 15 residues. Losses at the gene ends were 3 bases for V and 4 bases for J; bases not matched to a gene: 1. The CDR3 DNA is TGTGCCACCAGCAGGGGACTAGCGGCCACCGGGGAGCTGTTTTTT. This sequence encodes CATSRGLAATGELFF.

This clonotype was recorded only once. The chain combines TRBV11-2 with TRBJ2-7, with D perhaps TRBD2 (5 bases). Germline V lookup: CDR1 SGHAT, CDR2 FQNNGV. V lost 3 bases and J lost 5, with 11 bases in between. The CDR3 loop spans 13 amino acids. As DNA, the CDR3 is TGTGCCAGCAGCTTGGCGGACTGGCACGAGCAGTACTTC. Residues: CASSLADWHEQYF.

V and J are TRBV20-1 and TRBJ1-4; D possibly corresponds to TRBD1 (5 bases). V was cut by 2 bases and J by 8 bases, with 12 bases left in between. Germline V gives CDR1 DFQATT, CDR2 SNEGSKA (reference sequence). The CDR3 is made up of 13 amino acids. The CDR3 reads CSARWDVQEKLFF. CDR3 nucleotide sequence: TGCAGTGCTAGATGGGACGTACAGGAAAAACTGTTTTTT.

The chain uses TRBV20-1 and TRBJ2-3; 11 bases fit TRBD2. Germline V lookup: CDR1 DFQATT, CDR2 SNEGSKA (reference sequence). After removal of 5 bases from V and 2 bases from J, the junction contained 9 bases not matched to a gene. This CDR3 contains 16 residues. The CDR3 DNA sequence: TGCAGTGCTTACTTAGCGGGAGGGCCGAACACAGATACGCAGTATTTT. Amino acid sequence: CSAYLAGGPNTDTQYF.

This chain joins TRBV29-1 and TRBJ2-5, with 9 bases identical to TRBD1. CDR3 length equals 11 residues. Trimming cost V 6 bases and J 11 bases; bases outside gene matches: 7. CDR1 and CDR2 from the germline V gene are SQVTM and ANQGSEA. The CDR3 loop is CSVGTGSGQYF. The CDR3 coding sequence is TGCAGCGTCGGGACAGGGTCAGGGCAGTACTTC. Combining the CDR3 with reference TRBV29-1 and TRBJ2-5 gives the whole variable domain SAVISQKPSRDICQRGTSLTIQCQVDSQVTMMFWYRQQPGQSLTLIATANQGSEATYESGFVIDKFPISRPNLTFSTLTVSNMSPEDSSIYLCSVGTGSGQYFGPGTRLLVL.

Ten or more counts support this clonotype. The chain links TRBV11-3 to TRBJ2-3; D possibly uses TRBD1 or TRBD2 (5 bases each). The CDR3 totals 14 residues. In germline, CDR1 is SGHNT, CDR2 YENEEA. V was pared by 6 bases and J by 2 bases, with 12 bases between. The CDR3 protein is CASSFGASTDTQYF. CDR3 in DNA: TGTGCCAGCAGTTTCGGGGCCTCCACAGATACGCAGTATTTT.